One sample yielded the 4 T cell receptor beta chains listed below, sequenced in a study. TCRdb processed the 5' RACE reads anew with MiXCR; each CDR3 protein has one entry. The sample has about 62,000 distinct CDR3 sequences; nearly 30% are singletons. The sample consisted of tumor-infiltrating naive CD4+ T cells sorted from the breast tumor. As to subset: naive CD4+ T cells, CD4+CD45RA+CD25-. These receptors all stem from a female donor with breast cancer.

With regard to this clonotype: This may be a read error: a much more frequent sequence differs by one nucleotide. The chain has TRBV6-1 and TRBJ1-2, with 7 nucleotides matching TRBD1. Per germline, CDR1 MNHNS and CDR2 SASEGT. The CDR3 totals 13 residues. Here the CDR3 DNA reads TGTGCCAGCAGTGGGGACAGAGACTATGGCTGCACCTTC. Its translation is CASSGDRDYGCTF.

With regard to this clonotype: Germline is not matched at one junction end, which may reflect a read error. The chain links TRBV6-2 or TRBV6-3 to TRBJ2-5; 7 nucleotides match TRBD2. Germline V lookup: CDR1 MNHEY, CDR2 SVGEGT. CDR3 size: 14 residues. The CDR3, as DNA: TGTGCCATCAGTAAGTCTGAGGGAGGGGAGACCCAGTACTTC. Encoded protein: CAISKSEGGETQYF.

This clonotype turned up a few times. The chain links TRBV3-1 to TRBJ1-5; a possible D gene is TRBD1 (6 bases). V lost 0 bases, J lost 4 bases, and 10 bases lay in between. Germline CDR1 and CDR2: LGHDT and YNNKEL (reference sequence). The CDR3 length is 15 residues. The CDR3 nucleotides read TGTGCCAGCAGCCAAGATCACAGGGATAATCAGCCCCAGCATTTT. Translation: CASSQDHRDNQPQHF.

The CDR3 bases are TGTGCCAGCAGTTACTCCGGGACAGGGGGCTTTGGCTACACCTTC. This encodes CASSYSGTGGFGYTF. The chain uses TRBV6-5 and TRBJ1-2; 12 bases align to TRBD1. This CDR3 is 15 amino acids long. Germline lookup yields CDR1 MNHEY and CDR2 SVGAGI. Unmatched junction bases numbered 3, after V lost 0 bases and J lost 7 bases.